One sample yielded the 15 T cell receptor beta chains listed below, sequenced in a study of cytomegalovirus exposure and HLA in healthy donors. The PCR had 60 Vbeta and 13 Jbeta primers. Clones were sequenced by immunoSEQ multiplex PCR, and TCRdb holds only the in-frame ones, with some missing. This table holds about 81,000 clones, about 90% found once. Material for sequencing was PBMCs. The receptors were sampled from a man aged 18 to 29 in good health and CMV-seronegative.

The chain recombines TRBV5-4 with TRBJ2-6; D possibly corresponds to TRBD2 (6 bases). Deletions cut 1 base from V and 0 bases from J, with 8 bases between. The CDR3 consists of 16 residues. In germline, CDR1 is SGHNT, CDR2 YYREEE (reference sequence). The CDR3 nucleotides read TGTGCCAGCAGCTTGTGGGAGGTCTCTGGGGCCAACGTCCTGACTTTC. Translated: CASSLWEVSGANVLTF. Full variable domain (remainder filled in from reference TRBV5-4 and TRBJ2-6): ETGVTQSPTHLIKTRGQQVTLRCSSQSGHNTVSWYQQALGQGPQFIFQYYREEENGRGNFPPRFSGLQFPNYSSELNVNALELDDSALYLCASSLWEVSGANVLTFGAGSRLTVL.

The genes are TRBV11-2 and TRBJ1-5, with D possibly matching TRBD1 (6 bases). Germline V gives CDR1 SGHAT, CDR2 FQNNGV. Deletions cut 5 bases from V and 4 bases from J, with 9 bases between. The CDR3 is made up of 13 amino acids. CDR3 nucleotide sequence: TGTGCCAGCAGCGCCACAGGGAATCAGCCCCAGCATTTT. Translating it yields CASSATGNQPQHF.

The chain combines TRBV28 with TRBJ2-3, with 13 positions matching TRBD2. CDR1 is MDHEN and CDR2 is SYDVKM in the germline V gene. The CDR3 totals 18 residues. V gave up 6 bases and J gave up 4 bases; unmatched junction bases: 13. The CDR3 loop is CASSHRRWTSGSADTQYF. CDR3 in DNA: TGTGCCAGCAGCCATCGCCGGTGGACTAGCGGGAGTGCAGATACGCAGTATTTT.

In the case of this clone: The junction differs from germline at one of its ends, possibly a read error. J is TRBJ1-2 and V is TRBV7-2; 8 nucleotides match TRBD1. The CDR3 has 15 residues. Germline V lookup: CDR1 SGHTA, CDR2 FQGNSA. In DNA, the CDR3 is TGTGCCAGCACCTTAGATCAGGGGGCTGGGGCTGGCTACACCTTC. Translation gives CASTLDQGAGAGYTF.

V gene TRBV11-3 combines with J gene TRBJ2-3, with 12 bases fitting TRBD1. The CDR3 has 18 residues. The V gene's germline CDR1 is SGHNT and CDR2 YENEEA. V was clipped by 5 bases and J by 1 base; unmatched bases: 10. CDR3 region: CASSRRRGQGAGTDTQYF. CDR3 bases: TGTGCCAGCAGCCGACGCAGGGGACAGGGGGCCGGCACAGATACGCAGTATTTT.

This clone occurred once. The V call is TRBV6-6, the J call TRBJ2-7; TRBD1 matches at 8 bases. Per the germline V gene, CDR1 is MNHNY and CDR2 is SVGAGI (reference sequence). This CDR3 has 14 residues. V lost 4 bases, J lost 6 bases, and 8 bases stayed unmatched. CDR3 sequence (DNA): TGTGCCAGCAGTTTGTGGCAGGGGGCTGGCGAGCAGTACTTC. This codes for CASSLWQGAGEQYF.

This chain joins TRBV21-1 and TRBJ1-5; TRBD1, as called in the table, went unchecked against the DNA. TRBV21-1 represents a pseudogene. The CDR3 loop spans 19 amino acids. The CDR3 DNA follows: TGTGCCAGCAGCAACCGACGTCGCACATCTAATTCCCACAGTCAGCCCCAGCATTTT. It encodes CASSNRRRTSNSHSQPQHF.

J is TRBJ2-7 and V is TRBV29-1; D call uncertain. Germline values: CDR1 SQVTM, CDR2 ANQGSEA. The CDR3 loop spans 13 amino acids. The ends were cut back, 5 bases at V and 7 bases at J, with 18 bases in the middle. The CDR3 coding sequence is TGCAGCGTTTCGCAGGCAACCGTATCAGAGCAGTACTTC. Its translation: CSVSQATVSEQYF.

This rearrangement joins TRBV28 to TRBJ2-7; 12 nucleotides agree with TRBD1. Germline assignment: CDR1 MDHEN and CDR2 SYDVKM. Germline trimming cut 3 bases from V and 5 bases from J; bases unmatched to any gene: 5. The CDR3 totals 15 residues. The CDR3 DNA reads as TGTGCCAGCAGTTTGTCCGGGACAGGGGGCGACGAGCAGTACTTC. Its translation is CASSLSGTGGDEQYF.

The chain couples TRBV28 to TRBJ2-2; 12 nucleotides line up with TRBD2. V dropped 2 bases and J dropped 3; count of bases not matched to a gene: 10. This CDR3 has 19 amino acids. Germline V CDR1 and CDR2: MDHEN, SYDVKM. CDR3 DNA: TGTGCCAGCAGTTTACCCCCACCTAGCGGGAGGGCCTACACCGGGGAGCTGTTTTTT. It yields the protein CASSLPPPSGRAYTGELFF.

This chain links TRBV19 with TRBJ1-2; TRBD1 aligns across 10 bases. The CDR3 loop spans 13 amino acids. Germline V gene lookup returns CDR1 LNHDA and CDR2 SQIVND (reference sequence). The junction had 5 bases not matched to a gene; V was cut back by 10 bases and J by 3 bases. In DNA form, the CDR3 reads TGTGCCACGTCGGACAGGGGGGACTATGGCTACACCTTC. It codes for CATSDRGDYGYTF.

The chain joins TRBV21-1 to TRBJ1-6; the tabulated D call, TRBD1, remains unverified against the DNA. TRBV21-1 is a known pseudogene. The CDR3 runs 14 residues. CDR3 loop: CASSPVVQGPPLHF. Written as DNA, the CDR3 is TGTGCCAGCAGCCCCGTCGTACAGGGGCCACCCCTCCACTTT.

The chain combines TRBV6-5 with TRBJ2-3; maybe TRBD2 (6 bases). The CDR3 extends over 16 amino acids. The V gene's germline CDR1 is MNHEY and CDR2 SVGAGI. V was cut by 4 bases and J by 6 bases, with 20 bases left in between. Here the CDR3 reads CASSWLLESEGDTQYF. DNA of the CDR3: TGTGCCAGCAGTTGGCTACTAGAATCGGAGGGGGATACGCAGTATTTT.

The chain links TRBV27 to TRBJ2-1, with D perhaps TRBD1 (6 bases). There are 15 residues in the CDR3. Per germline, CDR1 MNHEY and CDR2 SMNVEV (reference sequence). Trimming took 8 bases from V and 2 from J, leaving 16 bases between them. The CDR3 DNA reads TGTGCCAGCGGACTTAGGGGGATCACCTACAATGAGCAGTTCTTC. Protein: CASGLRGITYNEQFF.

V is TRBV19 and J is TRBJ2-5; D remains ambiguous. The J call may not be correct, given that the DNA end is closer to TRBJ2-7. The CDR3 sequence is 14 residues long. Germline V gene data show CDR1 as LNHDA and CDR2 as SQIVND (reference sequence). The CDR3 bases are TGTGCCAGTAGTTCCGAGCGAAGCTCCTACGAGCAGTACTTC. It is translated as CASSSERSSYEQYF.